The next 21 T cell receptor beta chains were all read from a single sample in a study of blood T cell repertoires in COVID-19. Sequencing was performed with immunoSEQ multiplex PCR; in TCRdb, only in-frame clones are kept and a portion is missing. The sample yields 110,000 or so clones, roughly 80% seen once. The sequenced sample consisted of peripheral blood. The receptors here all came from a man aged 50 or older with acute or convalescent COVID-19.

The V call is TRBV5-1, the J call TRBJ2-7; TRBD1 might be the D (5 bases). Germline V CDR1 and CDR2: SGHRS, YFSETQ. The CDR3 totals 15 residues. The V and J ends lost 0 bases and 3 bases respectively, with 13 bases between them. The CDR3 is CASSLAGGASYEQYV. DNA of the CDR3: TGCGCCAGCAGCTTGGCCGGTGGGGCGAGCTACGAGCAGTACGTC.

This clone has a count of ten or more. This chain uses TRBV5-6 with TRBJ1-2, with D tentatively TRBD1 (6 bases). Between the trimmed V and J ends, which lost 6 bases and 6 bases, there was a span of 12 bases. The CDR3 contains 12 residues. CDR1 and CDR2 (germline): SGHDT, YYEEEE. CDR3 amino acids: CASNVQGHGYTF. In DNA, the CDR3 is TGTGCCAGCAACGTACAGGGACATGGCTACACCTTC.

The rearrangement uses TRBV4-1 and TRBJ1-2; D not certain. The CDR3 has 15 amino acids. Looked up from germline, CDR1 is MGHRA and CDR2 is YSYEKL. Trimming removed 1 base from V and 5 bases from J, with 14 bases in between. The CDR3 sequence is CASSQASGLQYGYTF. CDR3 bases: TGCGCCAGCAGCCAAGCTTCGGGTCTTCAATATGGCTACACCTTC.

V is TRBV27 and J is TRBJ1-1; D gene unclear. The germline V gene encodes CDR1 MNHEY and CDR2 SMNVEV (reference sequence). The ends were cut back, 2 bases at V and 1 base at J, with 14 bases in the middle. This CDR3 has 16 residues. CDR3: CASSLGIASRNTEAFF. CDR3 DNA sequence: TGTGCCAGCAGTTTAGGAATAGCGTCCCGGAACACTGAAGCTTTCTTT.

The chain is built from TRBV2 and TRBJ1-5; D not resolved. V was trimmed by 4 bases and J by 0 bases, leaving 4 bases between them. The CDR3 has 13 amino acids. Germline values: CDR1 SNHLY, CDR2 FYNNEI. DNA for the CDR3: TGTGCCAGCAGTGCAGATAGCAATCAGCCCCAGCATTTT. Amino acid sequence: CASSADSNQPQHF.

The J gene is TRBJ2-3, the V gene TRBV6-6, with D possibly being TRBD2 (6 bases). V was clipped by 8 bases and J by 0 bases, with 15 bases between them. The CDR3 consists of 15 residues. Germline CDR1 reads MNHNY; CDR2 reads SVGAGI (reference sequence). The CDR3 is CASRKRRASTDTQYF. Here the CDR3 DNA reads TGTGCCAGCCGAAAGCGGAGGGCTAGCACAGATACGCAGTATTTT.

The V call is TRBV28, the J call TRBJ2-7; maybe TRBD2 (5 bases). Trimming left V 5 bases short and J 0 bases short, with 14 bases between. CDR1 MDHEN and CDR2 SYDVKM come from the germline V gene. The CDR3 extends over 15 amino acids. CDR3: CASSPPGFPSYEQYV. In nucleotides, the CDR3 is TGTGCCAGCAGTCCCCCGGGGTTTCCCTCCTACGAGCAGTACGTC.

The rearrangement uses TRBV30 and TRBJ1-3; D ambiguous. This CDR3 has 13 amino acids. Trimming stripped 3 bases from V and 3 bases from J, with 9 bases between. Looked up from germline, CDR1 is GTSNPN and CDR2 is SVGIG (reference sequence). DNA for the CDR3: TGTGCCTGGAGAGCGGGAGGTGGAAACACCATATATTTT. Translating it yields CAWRAGGGNTIYF.

The chain recombines TRBV6-6 with TRBJ1-6; the match to TRBD1 covers 7 bases. CDR1 and CDR2 from the germline V gene are MNHNY and SVGAGI (reference sequence). J gave up 5 bases and V 6 bases, and 4 bases lay outside the gene matches. The CDR3 length is 14 residues. The CDR3 spells CASRNDRDNSPLHF. The CDR3 DNA reads as TGTGCCAGCAGAAACGACAGGGATAATTCACCCCTCCACTTT.

This chain connects TRBV6-5 to TRBJ1-5; TRBD1 is a possible D gene (5 bases). Germline values: CDR1 MNHEY, CDR2 SVGAGI. This CDR3 is 15 amino acids long. Trimming removed 7 bases at V and 3 bases at J, with 16 bases between. The CDR3 here is CASTLEGRYNQPQHF. As DNA, the CDR3 is TGTGCCAGCACCCTGGAGGGGCGGTACAATCAGCCCCAGCATTTT.

V is TRBV3-1 (or the pseudogene TRBV3-2) and J is TRBJ1-2, with D unclear. CDR1 is LGHDT, CDR2 YNNKEL, per germline (reference sequence). This CDR3 is built from 13 residues. V shed 1 base and J shed 7 bases, with 10 bases lying between them. The CDR3 DNA reads as TGTGCCAGCAGCCAAGTGCGGGGTGCTGGCTACACCTTC. It encodes CASSQVRGAGYTF.

This chain links TRBV15 with TRBJ2-6; 7 bases agree with TRBD1. The CDR3 length is 15 residues. The germline gives CDR1 LNHNV, CDR2 YYDKDF (reference sequence). Unmatched junction bases numbered 4, after V lost 4 bases and J lost 4 bases. CDR3 nucleotide sequence: TGTGCCACCAGCACGACAGGGACCGGGGCCAACGTCCTGACTTTC. Residues: CATSTTGTGANVLTF.

V usage is TRBV7-8 and J usage is TRBJ1-5; D is possibly TRBD1 (6 bases). CDR3 length: 16 amino acids. The germline gives CDR1 SGHVS, CDR2 FQNEAQ. The V end lost 2 bases, the J end lost 3 bases, and 14 bases lay between the germline ends. The CDR3 DNA reads TGTGCCAGCAGCTTACAATCAGGGGTAAACAATCAGCCCCAGCATTTT. Encoded protein: CASSLQSGVNNQPQHF.

V and J are TRBV6-5 and TRBJ2-3; 13 bases are a match to TRBD2. After removal of 8 bases from V and 6 bases from J, the junction contained 8 bases not matched to a gene. This CDR3 region has 15 residues. Germline V gene lookup returns CDR1 MNHEY and CDR2 SVGAGI. The CDR3 region is CASRTSGGRGDTQYF. The CDR3 region has the DNA TGTGCCAGCCGGACTAGCGGGGGTCGCGGGGATACGCAGTATTTT.

The chain has TRBV6-2 or TRBV6-3 and TRBJ1-5, with 8 positions matching TRBD1. Looked up from germline, CDR1 is MNHEY and CDR2 is SVGEGT. This CDR3 has 18 amino acids. V trimming: 2 bases; J trimming: 0 bases; junction bases outside the gene matches: 9. Written as DNA, the CDR3 is TGTGCCAGCAGTTACCCCGCAGGGGGCTCTACTAGCAATCAGCCCCAGCATTTT. Translated, it gives CASSYPAGGSTSNQPQHF.

The gene calls are TRBV19 and TRBJ2-1; D remains ambiguous. V lost 3 bases and J lost 6, with 15 bases in between. The germline V gene encodes CDR1 LNHDA and CDR2 SQIVND (reference sequence). This CDR3 has 15 amino acids. CDR3 sequence: CASSIRGLSRNEQFF. Here the CDR3 DNA reads TGTGCCAGTAGTATTAGAGGTCTAAGTCGCAATGAGCAGTTCTTC. Full variable domain (outside the CDR3, taken from reference TRBV19 and TRBJ2-1): DGGITQSPKYLFRKEGQNVTLSCEQNLNHDAMYWYRQDPGQGLRLIYYSQIVNDFQKGDIAEGYSVSREKKESFPLTVTSAQKNPTAFYLCASSIRGLSRNEQFFGPGTRLTVL.

The chain carries TRBV7-9 and TRBJ1-6; D is ambiguous. Looked up from germline, CDR1 is SEHNR and CDR2 is FQNEAQ (reference sequence). CDR3 length equals 14 residues. Trimming took off 3 bases at V and 10 bases at J, with 13 bases between the two ends. CDR3 amino acids: CASSLAEEKSPLHF. CDR3 sequence (DNA): TGTGCCAGCAGCTTGGCGGAGGAAAAATCACCCCTCCACTTT.

The chain links TRBV6-1 to TRBJ1-4, with D possibly matching TRBD1 (5 bases). V lost 3 bases and J lost 8, with 13 bases in between. CDR3 size: 14 residues. Germline loops: CDR1 MNHNS, CDR2 SASEGT. CDR3 in amino acids: CASSDRRGREKLFF. In nucleotides, the CDR3 is TGTGCCAGCAGTGACCGTCGGGGGAGGGAAAAACTGTTTTTT.

The rearrangement joins TRBV10-3 to TRBJ2-1, with 9 positions matching TRBD1. Germline V gives CDR1 ENHRY, CDR2 SYGVKD. The CDR3 contains 16 residues. The V gene end was trimmed by 0 bases and the J gene end by 2 bases; junction bases not matched to a gene: 2. The CDR3 nucleotides are TGTGCCATCAGTGAGTCAACAGGGGGCACCTACAATGAGCAGTTCTTC. Protein product: CAISESTGGTYNEQFF.

This clone came up a few times. The genes are TRBV7-9 and TRBJ1-1; 8 nucleotides match TRBD1. Germline-derived CDR1 and CDR2 are SEHNR and FQNEAQ (reference sequence). The CDR3 length is 15 residues. V trimming: 0 bases; J trimming: 10 bases; junction bases outside the gene matches: 10. The CDR3 nucleotides are TGTGCCAGCAGCTTAGCGGGGGGAAAGGACAGGGCAGCTTTCTTT. Residues: CASSLAGGKDRAAFF.

The gene calls are TRBV6-5 and TRBJ2-1, with 11 bases matching TRBD2. The germline V gene has CDR1 MNHEY and CDR2 SVGAGI. The CDR3 has 15 amino acids. Trimming cost V 6 bases and J 8 bases; bases outside gene matches: 9. The CDR3 DNA reads TGTGCCAGCAGCCGAATAGCGGGGGGGCAAGATGAGCAGTTCTTC. Translation: CASSRIAGGQDEQFF.